The source of this T cell receptor beta chain is a study of untreated major depressive disorder. Study outcomes and limitations: Depressed patients' CD4+ T cells carried increased TRBV05-01 (Vbeta 5.1) usage versus control CD4+ T cells.

Points on this clone: Its specificity is not known.

Patients had moderate to severe depression. From germline, CDR1 is ENHRY and CDR2 SYGVKD. V gave up 4 bases and J gave up 6 bases; unmatched junction bases: 6. CDR3 size: 13 residues. Only in-frame clones appear in the TCRdb table, and some are missing; sequencing was by immunoSEQ multiplex PCR. Among about 27,000 clones listed, about 90% were seen once. The sequencing input was CD4+ T cells from PBMCs. The chain combines TRBV10-3 with TRBJ2-7; 7 bases line up with TRBD2. The receptor's source is a young woman with major depressive disorder. CDR3 amino acids: CAISASSGGEQYF. CDR3 nucleotide sequence: TGTGCCATCAGTGCGTCTAGCGGCGGCGAGCAGTACTTC.